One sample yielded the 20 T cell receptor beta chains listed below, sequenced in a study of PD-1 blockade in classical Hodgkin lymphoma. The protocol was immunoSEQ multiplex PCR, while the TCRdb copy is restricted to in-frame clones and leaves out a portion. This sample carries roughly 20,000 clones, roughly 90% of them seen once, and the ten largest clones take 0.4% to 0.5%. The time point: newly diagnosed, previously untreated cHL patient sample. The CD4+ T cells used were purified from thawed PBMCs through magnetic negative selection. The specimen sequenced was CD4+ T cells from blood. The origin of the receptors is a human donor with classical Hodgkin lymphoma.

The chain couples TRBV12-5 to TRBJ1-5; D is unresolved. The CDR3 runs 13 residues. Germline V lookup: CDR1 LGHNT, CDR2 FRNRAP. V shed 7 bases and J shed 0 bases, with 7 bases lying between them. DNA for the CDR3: TGTGCTAGTGTTTATTATAGCAATCAGCCCCAGCATTTT. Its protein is CASVYYSNQPQHF. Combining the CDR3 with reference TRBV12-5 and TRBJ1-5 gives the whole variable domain DARVTQTPRHKVTEMGQEVTMRCQPILGHNTVFWYRQTMMQGLELLAYFRNRAPLDDSGMPKDRFSAEMPDATLATLKIQPSEPRDSAVYFCASVYYSNQPQHFGDGTRLSIL.

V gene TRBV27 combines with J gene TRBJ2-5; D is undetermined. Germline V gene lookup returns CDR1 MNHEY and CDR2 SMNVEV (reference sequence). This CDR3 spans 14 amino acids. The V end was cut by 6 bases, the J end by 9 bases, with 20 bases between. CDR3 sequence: CASRMDRVYGSQYF. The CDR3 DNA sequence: TGTGCCAGCAGGATGGACCGAGTTTATGGGTCCCAGTACTTC.

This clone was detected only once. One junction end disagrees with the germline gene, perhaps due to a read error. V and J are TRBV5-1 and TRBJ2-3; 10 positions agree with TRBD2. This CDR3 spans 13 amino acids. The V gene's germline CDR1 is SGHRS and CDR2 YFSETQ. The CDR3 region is CASSSVPSGRGKF. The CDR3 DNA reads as TGCGCCAGCAGCTCCGTCCCCAGCGGGAGGGGTAAATTT.

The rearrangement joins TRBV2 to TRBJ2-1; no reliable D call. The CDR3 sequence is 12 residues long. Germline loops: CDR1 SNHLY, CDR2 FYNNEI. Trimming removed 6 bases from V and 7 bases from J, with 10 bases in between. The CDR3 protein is CASRDGGNEQFF. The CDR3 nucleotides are TGTGCCAGCAGGGATGGCGGTAATGAGCAGTTCTTC. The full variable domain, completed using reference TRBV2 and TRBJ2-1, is EPEVTQTPSHQVTQMGQEVILRCVPISNHLYFYWYRQILGQKVEFLVSFYNNEISEKSEIFDDQFSVERPDGSNFTLKIRSTKLEDSAMYFCASRDGGNEQFFGPGTRLTVL.

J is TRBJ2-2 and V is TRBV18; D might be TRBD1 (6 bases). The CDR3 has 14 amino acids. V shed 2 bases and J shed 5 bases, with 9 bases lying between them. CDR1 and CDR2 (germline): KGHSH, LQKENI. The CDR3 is CASSPGRGTGELFF. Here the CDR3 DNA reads TGTGCCAGCTCACCAGGCAGGGGAACCGGGGAGCTGTTTTTT.

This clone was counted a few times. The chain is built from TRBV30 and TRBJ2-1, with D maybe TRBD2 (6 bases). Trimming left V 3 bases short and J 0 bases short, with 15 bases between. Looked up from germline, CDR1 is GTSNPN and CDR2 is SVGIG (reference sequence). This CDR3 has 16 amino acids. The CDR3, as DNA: TGTGCCTGGAGCGCGAGCGGGCTAGACTCCTACAATGAGCAGTTCTTC. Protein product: CAWSASGLDSYNEQFF.

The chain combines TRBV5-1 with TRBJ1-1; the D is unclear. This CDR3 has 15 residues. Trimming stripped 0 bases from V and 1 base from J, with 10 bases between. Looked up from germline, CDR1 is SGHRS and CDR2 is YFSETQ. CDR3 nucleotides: TGCGCCAGCAGCTTGGACCCCTCGGGGAACACTGAAGCTTTCTTT. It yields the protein CASSLDPSGNTEAFF.

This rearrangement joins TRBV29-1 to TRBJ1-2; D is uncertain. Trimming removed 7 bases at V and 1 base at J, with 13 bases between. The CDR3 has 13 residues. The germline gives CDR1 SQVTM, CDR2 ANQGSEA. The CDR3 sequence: CSALDGVNYGYTF. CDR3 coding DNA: TGCAGCGCCCTAGACGGAGTTAACTATGGCTACACCTTC.

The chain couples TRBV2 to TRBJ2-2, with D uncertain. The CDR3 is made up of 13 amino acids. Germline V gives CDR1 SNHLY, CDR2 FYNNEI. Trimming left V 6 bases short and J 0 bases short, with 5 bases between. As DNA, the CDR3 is TGTGCCAGCAGGTTCTCGAACACCGGGGAGCTGTTTTTT. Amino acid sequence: CASRFSNTGELFF.

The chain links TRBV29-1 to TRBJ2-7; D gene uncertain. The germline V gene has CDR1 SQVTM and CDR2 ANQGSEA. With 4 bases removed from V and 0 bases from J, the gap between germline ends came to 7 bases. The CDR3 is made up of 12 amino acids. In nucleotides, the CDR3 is TGCAGCGTTGTCGAAGGCTCCTACGAGCAGTACTTC. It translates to CSVVEGSYEQYF.

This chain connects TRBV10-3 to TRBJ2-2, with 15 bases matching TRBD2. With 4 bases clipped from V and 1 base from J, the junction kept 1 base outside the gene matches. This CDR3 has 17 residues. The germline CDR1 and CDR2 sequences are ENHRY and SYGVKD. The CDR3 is CAISGTSGRGNTGELFF. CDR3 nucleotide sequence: TGTGCCATCAGTGGGACTAGCGGGAGGGGGAACACCGGGGAGCTGTTTTTT.

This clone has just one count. CDR3 coding DNA: TGTGCCAGCAGCGTTAGCGGGAGGGGCACCGGGGAGCTGTTTTTT. Amino acid sequence: CASSVSGRGTGELFF. The chain links TRBV9 to TRBJ2-2; TRBD2 aligns across 11 bases. The CDR3 has 15 amino acids. V lost 2 bases and J lost 4; bases outside the gene matches: 1. CDR1 is SGDLS and CDR2 is YYNGEE in the germline V gene. Variable domain in full (rest from reference TRBV9 and TRBJ2-2): DSGVTQTPKHLITATGQRVTLRCSPRSGDLSVYWYQQSLDQGLQFLIQYYNGEERAKGNILERFSAQQFPDLHSELNLSSLELGDSALYFCASSVSGRGTGELFFGEGSRLTVL.

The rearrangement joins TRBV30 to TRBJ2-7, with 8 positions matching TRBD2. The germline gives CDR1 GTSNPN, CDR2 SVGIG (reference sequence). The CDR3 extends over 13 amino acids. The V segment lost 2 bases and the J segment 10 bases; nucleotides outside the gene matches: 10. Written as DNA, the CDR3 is TGTGCCTGGAGTTCGCGGGGGGCCAGGGTACAGTACTTC. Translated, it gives CAWSSRGARVQYF.

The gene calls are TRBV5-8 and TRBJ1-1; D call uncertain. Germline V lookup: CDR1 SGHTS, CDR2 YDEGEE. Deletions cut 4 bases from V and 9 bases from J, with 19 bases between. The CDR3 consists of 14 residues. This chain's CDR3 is CASSRRAVGSQAFF. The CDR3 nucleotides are TGTGCCAGCAGCCGCCGGGCCGTTGGCTCACAAGCTTTCTTT.

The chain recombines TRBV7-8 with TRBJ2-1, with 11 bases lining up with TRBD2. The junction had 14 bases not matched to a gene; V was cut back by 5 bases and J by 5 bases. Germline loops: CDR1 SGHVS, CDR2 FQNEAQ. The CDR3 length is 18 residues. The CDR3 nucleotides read TGTGCCAGCAGCGAGGGGCTAGCGGGGGGATTCATCAACAATGAGCAGTTCTTC. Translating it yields CASSEGLAGGFINNEQFF.

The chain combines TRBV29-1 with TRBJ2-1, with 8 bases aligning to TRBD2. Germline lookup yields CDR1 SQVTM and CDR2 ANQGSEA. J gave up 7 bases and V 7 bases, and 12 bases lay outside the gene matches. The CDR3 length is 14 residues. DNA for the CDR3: TGCAGCGCTACGACTTCGGGGGGGCCAAATGAGCAGTTCTTC. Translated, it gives CSATTSGGPNEQFF.

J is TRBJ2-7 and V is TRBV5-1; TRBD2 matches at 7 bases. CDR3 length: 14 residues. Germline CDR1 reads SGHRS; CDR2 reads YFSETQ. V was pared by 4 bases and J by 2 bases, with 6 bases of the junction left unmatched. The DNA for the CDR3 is TGCGCCAGCAGCATGGAGGGGAGGGCCTACGAGCAGTACTTC. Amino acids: CASSMEGRAYEQYF. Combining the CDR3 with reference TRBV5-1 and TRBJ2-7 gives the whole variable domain KAGVTQTPRYLIKTRGQQVTLSCSPISGHRSVSWYQQTPGQGLQFLFEYFSETQRNKGNFPGRFSGRQFSNSRSEMNVSTLELGDSALYLCASSMEGRAYEQYFGPGTRLTVT.

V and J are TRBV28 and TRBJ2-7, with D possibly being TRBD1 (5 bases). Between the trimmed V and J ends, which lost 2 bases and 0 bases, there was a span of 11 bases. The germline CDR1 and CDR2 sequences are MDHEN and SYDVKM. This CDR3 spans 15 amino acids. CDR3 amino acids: CASSLAQGSSYEQYF. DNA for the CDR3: TGTGCCAGCAGTTTAGCCCAGGGATCCTCCTACGAGCAGTACTTC. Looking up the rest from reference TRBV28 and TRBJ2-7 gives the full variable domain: DVKVTQSSRYLVKRTGEKVFLECVQDMDHENMFWYRQDPGLGLRLIYFSYDVKMKEKGDIPEGYSVSREKKERFSLILESASTNQTSMYLCASSLAQGSSYEQYFGPGTRLTVT.

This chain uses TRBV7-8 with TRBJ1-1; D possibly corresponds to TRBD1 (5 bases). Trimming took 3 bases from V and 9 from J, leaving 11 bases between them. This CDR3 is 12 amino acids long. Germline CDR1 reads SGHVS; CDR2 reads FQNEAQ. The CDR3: CASSFREGQAFF. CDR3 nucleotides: TGTGCCAGCAGCTTCCGGGAGGGGCAAGCTTTCTTT. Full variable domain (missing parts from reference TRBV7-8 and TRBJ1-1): GAGVSQSPRYKVAKRGQDVALRCDPISGHVSLFWYQQALGQGPEFLTYFQNEAQLDKSGLPSDRFFAERPEGSVSTLKIQRTQQEDSAVYLCASSFREGQAFFGQGTRLTVV.

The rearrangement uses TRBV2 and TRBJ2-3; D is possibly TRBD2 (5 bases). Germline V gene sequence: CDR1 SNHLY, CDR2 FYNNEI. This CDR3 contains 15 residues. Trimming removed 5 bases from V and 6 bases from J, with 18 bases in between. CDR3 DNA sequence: TGTGCCAGCAGTAATTCCGGACTTCAAAGGGATACGCAGTATTTT. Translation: CASSNSGLQRDTQYF. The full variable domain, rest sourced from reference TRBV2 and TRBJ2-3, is EPEVTQTPSHQVTQMGQEVILRCVPISNHLYFYWYRQILGQKVEFLVSFYNNEISEKSEIFDDQFSVERPDGSNFTLKIRSTKLEDSAMYFCASSNSGLQRDTQYFGPGTRLTVL.